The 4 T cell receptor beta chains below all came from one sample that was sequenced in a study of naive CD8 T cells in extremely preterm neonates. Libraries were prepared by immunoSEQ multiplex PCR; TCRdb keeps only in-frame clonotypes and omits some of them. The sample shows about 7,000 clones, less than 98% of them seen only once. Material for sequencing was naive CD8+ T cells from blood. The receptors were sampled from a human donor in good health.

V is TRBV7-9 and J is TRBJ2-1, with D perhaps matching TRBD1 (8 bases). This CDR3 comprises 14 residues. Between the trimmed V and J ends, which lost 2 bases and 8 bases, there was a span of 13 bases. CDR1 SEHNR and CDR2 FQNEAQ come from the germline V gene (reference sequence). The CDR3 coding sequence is TGTGCCAGCAGCTTAAACAGGGGGAGGGATGAGCAGTTCTTC. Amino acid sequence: CASSLNRGRDEQFF.

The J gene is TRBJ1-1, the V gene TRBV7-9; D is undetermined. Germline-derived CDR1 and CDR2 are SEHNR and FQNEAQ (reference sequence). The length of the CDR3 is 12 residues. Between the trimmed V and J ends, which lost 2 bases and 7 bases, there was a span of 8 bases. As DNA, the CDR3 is TGTGCCAGCAGCTTATGGGCAGATGAAGCTTTCTTT. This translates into CASSLWADEAFF.

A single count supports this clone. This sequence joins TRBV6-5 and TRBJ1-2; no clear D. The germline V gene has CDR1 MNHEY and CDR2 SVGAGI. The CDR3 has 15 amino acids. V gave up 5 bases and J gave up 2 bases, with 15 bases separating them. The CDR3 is CASSISTYSNYGYTF. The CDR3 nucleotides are TGTGCCAGCAGTATCTCGACATACTCAAACTATGGCTACACCTTC.

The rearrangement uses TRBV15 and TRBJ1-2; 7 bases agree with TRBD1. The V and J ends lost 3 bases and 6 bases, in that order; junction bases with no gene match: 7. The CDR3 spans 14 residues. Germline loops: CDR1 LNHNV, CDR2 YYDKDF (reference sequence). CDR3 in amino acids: CATSSDTGVDGYTF. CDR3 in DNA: TGTGCCACCAGCAGCGACACAGGGGTTGATGGCTACACCTTC.